The 9 T cell receptor beta chains presented below share a single source sample, sequenced in a study of blood T cell repertoires in COVID-19. Clones were sequenced by immunoSEQ multiplex PCR, and TCRdb holds only the in-frame ones, with some missing. Among over 200,000 clones listed, 83% were seen once. Sequencing input: peripheral blood. The receptors originated from a woman in her thirties with COVID-19, enrolled during active disease.

The chain joins TRBV14 to TRBJ1-2; a weak D match, TRBD1 (5 bases). V was pared by 0 bases and J by 14 bases, with 16 bases between. Germline V gene lookup returns CDR1 SGHDN and CDR2 FVKESK. This CDR3 spans 13 amino acids. In DNA form, the CDR3 reads TGTGCCAGCAGCCAAGATGAAAGGGGATCGGGTACCTTC. Protein: CASSQDERGSGTF.

V gene TRBV4-3 combines with J gene TRBJ2-5; 14 nucleotides line up with TRBD2. The junction had 15 bases not matched to a gene; V was cut back by 4 bases and J by 5 bases. The CDR3 has 19 residues. Germline assignment: CDR1 LGHNA and CDR2 YSLEER. In DNA, the CDR3 is TGCGCCAGCAGCCCTCGACTAGCGGGAGGGGACCTGTACGACGAGACCCAGTACTTC. It codes for CASSPRLAGGDLYDETQYF.

J is TRBJ2-4 and V is TRBV9; weak D call: TRBD1 (7 bases). The CDR3 covers 15 residues. The germline gives CDR1 SGDLS, CDR2 YYNGEE. V dropped 4 bases and J dropped 8 bases, with 19 bases sitting between them. The CDR3 protein is CASSPSGDRIDIQYF. CDR3 nucleotide sequence: TGTGCCAGCAGCCCCTCGGGGGACAGAATTGACATTCAGTACTTC.

V is TRBV27 and J is TRBJ2-3; weak D call: TRBD2 (7 bases). Germline V gene lookup returns CDR1 MNHEY and CDR2 SMNVEV (reference sequence). This CDR3 contains 16 residues. V lost 6 bases and J lost 2, with 18 bases in between. The DNA of the CDR3 is TGTGCCAGCAGGTCTCTAGGGGGGGCTTACACAGATACGCAGTATTTT. As protein: CASRSLGGAYTDTQYF.

This clone was found a few times. The chain couples TRBV9 to TRBJ1-2, with D maybe TRBD1 (6 bases). Germline V gene sequence: CDR1 SGDLS, CDR2 YYNGEE. Trimming stripped 3 bases from V and 6 bases from J, with 6 bases between. The CDR3 covers 11 residues. The CDR3 DNA sequence: TGTGCCAGCAGCGCAGGGGATGGCTACACCTTC. Its translation: CASSAGDGYTF.

V and J are TRBV7-9 and TRBJ1-4; 8 positions agree with TRBD1. CDR1 is SEHNR, CDR2 FQNEAQ, per germline (reference sequence). Germline trimming cut 5 bases from V and 0 bases from J; bases unmatched to any gene: 8. The CDR3 runs to 17 residues. The CDR3 DNA follows: TGTGCCAGCAGCCCAAGGACAGGGTTGGCAACTAATGAAAAACTGTTTTTT. Translating gives CASSPRTGLATNEKLFF. The variable domain in full, with the rest retrieved from reference TRBV7-9 and TRBJ1-4, is DTGVSQNPRHKITKRGQNVTFRCDPISEHNRLYWYRQTLGQGPEFLTYFQNEAQLEKSRLLSDRFSAERPKGSFSTLEIQRTEQGDSAMYLCASSPRTGLATNEKLFFGSGTQLSVL.

The CDR3 sequence: CAISGRDEQYF. The CDR3, as DNA: TGTGCCATCAGTGGCAGGGACGAGCAGTACTTC. V gene TRBV10-3 combines with J gene TRBJ2-7; a possible D gene is TRBD1 (5 bases). Germline CDR1 reads ENHRY; CDR2 reads SYGVKD. CDR3 length: 11 residues. Trimming shortened V by 4 bases and J by 5 bases, and 6 bases separated the two germline ends.

The genes are TRBV15 and TRBJ2-7; TRBD1 agrees at 7 bases. Trimming took 2 bases from V and 2 from J; bases not matched to a gene: 3. The CDR3 is 14 residues long. The germline gives CDR1 LNHNV, CDR2 YYDKDF (reference sequence). The CDR3 reads CATSRRTGTYEQYF. CDR3 sequence (DNA): TGTGCCACCAGCAGAAGGACAGGAACCTACGAGCAGTACTTC. The full variable domain, rest sourced from reference TRBV15 and TRBJ2-7, is DAMVIQNPRYQVTQFGKPVTLSCSQTLNHNVMYWYQQKSSQAPKLLFHYYDKDFNNEADTPDNFQSRRPNTSFCFLDIRSPGLGDTAMYLCATSRRTGTYEQYFGPGTRLTVT.

This clone showed up just a few times. The chain has TRBV24-1 and TRBJ2-3; TRBD2 aligns across 8 bases. There are 15 residues in the CDR3. Germline lookup yields CDR1 KGHDR and CDR2 SFDVKD. After removal of 5 bases from V and 4 bases from J, the junction contained 7 bases not matched to a gene. In nucleotides, the CDR3 is TGTGCCACCAGTGGGGGTAGCGGGGCCCCAGATACGCAGTATTTT. Residues: CATSGGSGAPDTQYF.